These 13 T cell receptor beta chains share one sample of origin, sequenced in a study of PD-1 blockade in classical Hodgkin lymphoma. Noted time point: newly diagnosed, previously untreated cHL patient sample. Assay used: immunoSEQ multiplex PCR; TCRdb lists only in-frame clones, some missing. The table includes tens of thousands of clones, just over 90% detected once. The sequencing sample was made of peripheral blood mononuclear cells (PBMCs). These TCRs come from a human donor with classical Hodgkin lymphoma.

J is TRBJ2-2 and V is TRBV9; no clear D. Trimming left V 3 bases short and J 7 bases short, with 13 bases between. Germline lookup yields CDR1 SGDLS and CDR2 YYNGEE. There are 14 residues in the CDR3. The CDR3, as DNA: TGTGCCAGCAGCGCCCATTCTAACCTCGGGGAGCTGTTTTTT. Protein: CASSAHSNLGELFF.

This clone has a single count. An end of the junction does not agree with germline; a read error may underlie this. The rearrangement joins TRBV5-4 to TRBJ2-4; a weak D match, TRBD2 (5 bases). This CDR3 region has 12 residues. Germline values: CDR1 SGHNT, CDR2 YYREEE (reference sequence). CDR3 DNA: TGTGCCAGCAGCTTGGACCTAGCAAGTACAGCTTTC. This encodes CASSLDLASTAF. The whole variable domain, remainder taken from reference TRBV5-4 and TRBJ2-4, is ETGVTQSPTHLIKTRGQQVTLRCSSQSGHNTVSWYQQALGQGPQFIFQYYREEENGRGNFPPRFSGLQFPNYSSELNVNALELDDSALYLCASSLDLASTAFGAGTRLSVL.

V gene TRBV4-1 combines with J gene TRBJ1-1, with D unresolved. There are 15 residues in the CDR3. V lost 0 bases and J lost 6, with 14 bases in between. CDR1 MGHRA and CDR2 YSYEKL come from the germline V gene. The CDR3 bases are TGCGCCAGCAGCCAAGAAGGCCGGGGAGGTCCTGAAGCTTTCTTT. Protein sequence: CASSQEGRGGPEAFF.

The chain is built from TRBV27 and TRBJ2-1; 9 positions match TRBD1. This CDR3 spans 14 amino acids. V was clipped by 6 bases and J by 7 bases; unmatched bases: 7. Germline-derived CDR1 and CDR2 are MNHEY and SMNVEV (reference sequence). DNA for the CDR3: TGTGCCAGCAGACGACGACAGGGGGTGAATGAGCAGTTCTTC. It yields the protein CASRRRQGVNEQFF.

This chain joins TRBV11-2 and TRBJ2-1; D is perhaps TRBD2 (5 bases). Germline loops: CDR1 SGHAT, CDR2 FQNNGV. The CDR3 is 14 amino acids. Deletions cut 6 bases from V and 6 bases from J, with 15 bases between. For the CDR3, the DNA is TGTGCCAGCAGAAACACTAGGACCCTCAATGAGCAGTTCTTC. This encodes CASRNTRTLNEQFF.

The chain carries TRBV7-9 and TRBJ1-2, with a tentative D call TRBD1 (6 bases). The CDR3 runs 15 residues. Germline V gene sequence: CDR1 SEHNR, CDR2 FQNEAQ (reference sequence). V was shortened by 4 bases and J by 3 bases, with 15 bases between the two germline ends. The CDR3 DNA reads as TGTGCCAGCAGCTCTTACGATGGACAGTACTATGGCTACACCTTC. This translates into CASSSYDGQYYGYTF.

This chain links TRBV5-3 with TRBJ2-7; D gene uncertain. TRBV5-3 is an open reading frame whose function is uncertain. With 3 bases removed from V and 3 bases from J, the gap between germline ends came to 19 bases. The CDR3 contains 16 residues. The CDR3 protein is CARSYRRGRSLYEQYV. In nucleotides, the CDR3 is TGTGCCAGAAGCTACCGACGCGGACGCTCCCTCTACGAGCAGTACGTC.

The chain recombines TRBV12-2 with TRBJ2-5; the tabulated D call, TRBD2, remains unverified against the DNA. TRBV12-2 is recorded as a pseudogene. The CDR3 is 16 residues long. The CDR3 loop is CASRLAFSSGGETQYF. In DNA form, the CDR3 reads TGTGCAAGTCGCTTAGCGTTTTCCAGCGGCGGAGAGACCCAGTACTTC.

This clone has more than one count but fewer than ten. The gene calls are TRBV7-2 and TRBJ2-2, with D perhaps TRBD2 (6 bases). CDR3 length: 15 residues. Germline CDR1 and CDR2: SGHTA and FQGNSA. The V end lost 5 bases, the J end lost 1 base, and 11 bases lay between the germline ends. The CDR3 region is CASSAHSGNTGELFF. The CDR3 DNA sequence: TGTGCCAGCAGCGCTCATAGCGGGAACACCGGGGAGCTGTTTTTT.

In its sample, this clone was seen a few times. The chain carries TRBV2 and TRBJ2-1; no clear D. Germline values: CDR1 SNHLY, CDR2 FYNNEI. CDR3 size: 11 residues. Trimming took 5 bases from V and 9 from J, leaving 8 bases between them. Here the CDR3 DNA reads TGTGCCAGCAGTTATGACGCTGAGCAGTTCTTC. This sequence encodes CASSYDAEQFF.

The genes are TRBV7-9 and TRBJ2-1; D perhaps matches TRBD1 (5 bases). Germline CDR1 SEHNR, CDR2 FQNEAQ (reference sequence). The CDR3 runs 15 residues. Between the trimmed V and J ends, which lost 1 base and 3 bases, there was a span of 10 bases. The CDR3, as DNA: TGTGCCAGCAGCTTAGGAGGACACCTCTACAATGAGCAGTTCTTC. Its translation is CASSLGGHLYNEQFF. The variable domain in full, completed from reference TRBV7-9 and TRBJ2-1, reads DTGVSQNPRHKITKRGQNVTFRCDPISEHNRLYWYRQTLGQGPEFLTYFQNEAQLEKSRLLSDRFSAERPKGSFSTLEIQRTEQGDSAMYLCASSLGGHLYNEQFFGPGTRLTVL.

The chain is built from TRBV25-1 and TRBJ1-2; the D is unclear. With 10 bases removed from V and 1 base from J, the gap between germline ends came to 10 bases. Germline V gene lookup returns CDR1 MGHDK and CDR2 SYGVNS. CDR3 size: 12 residues. CDR3 bases: TGTGCCACTTCGGACGGTAACTATGGCTACACCTTC. Amino acids: CATSDGNYGYTF.

The chain employs TRBV4-1 and TRBJ2-1; 11 nucleotides align to TRBD2. Trimming took 4 bases from V and 5 from J; bases not matched to a gene: 4. The CDR3 is 15 residues long. Germline V gene sequence: CDR1 MGHRA, CDR2 YSYEKL. This chain's CDR3 is CASSRGTSGHNEQFF. The CDR3 DNA follows: TGCGCCAGCAGCCGAGGGACTAGCGGTCACAATGAGCAGTTCTTC.